This T cell receptor beta chain was obtained from a study of T cell repertoires in cytomegalovirus infection (dated by TCRdb to about 2019). For the wider study: Peptide stimulations targeted recently identified HLA-C-restricted CMV epitopes, whose presentation resists viral immunomodulation, together with well-studied HLA-B-restricted epitopes. Donor HLA type was relevant to the analysis, as public TCR beta signatures indicated carriage of CMV infection together with the matching HLA type.

In its sample, this clonotype was seen a few times. What antigen it recognizes has not been identified. Base qualities are not provided; no much larger clone lies one nucleotide away. Sequenced using an Illumina HiSeq 1500. The public reads were reprocessed in TCRdb via fastp at Q25 and MiXCR, keeping in-frame beta chains. A single entry per CDR3 protein holds the most common genes and DNA from its merged rows. The sample table contains approximately 1,000,000 distinct CDR3 sequences; only one count was recorded for roughly 31% of them. About an eighth of the sample is held by the ten biggest clonotypes. CDR1 is given as SQVTM and CDR2 as ANQGSEA, both from the germline V gene. The CDR3 has 12 amino acids, counting the end cysteine and phenylalanine. The kept DNA is CDR3 alone, 36 bases in frame from the first base. V drops 0 bases and J drops 8 bases, leaving 10 bases in between. Study-wide findings and limitations: In both this cohort and an independent roughly 400-donor cohort, the cumulative frequency of public TCR beta family members distinguished carriers of CMV infection plus the relevant HLA type. The ex vivo response was dominated by HLA-C-restricted CMV-specific TCR beta clonotypes, which also provided the single most frequent clonotype in two of eight donors.

Interpreted using the paper, the treatment or condition label stands for: in vitro stimulation with specific CMV peptide epitopes to enrich CMV-specific T cells. This clonotype was sampled from a human donor in good health (CMV status not recorded). Some clones in this sample may be carry-over from other donors' samples. The sample in question was cultured CD8+ T cells from PBMCs, obtained from culture after CMV antigen stimulation. The chain is encoded by TRBV29-1 joined to TRBJ1-2; TRBD1 is a weak D gene call, 6 bases matching. The CDR3 sequence is CSVEEAGAGYTF. The nucleotide sequence is TGCAGCGTTGAAGAGGCAGGGGCCGGCTACACCTTC.